The 19 T cell receptor beta chains below all came from one sample that was sequenced in a study of CD8+ T cells in alopecia areata. Extracted RNA was reverse transcribed into cDNA, the sequencing template. Using immunoSEQ multiplex PCR, the repertoire was profiled, and TCRdb retains in-frame clones only, with some absent. This table holds about 210,000 clones, 43% found once. Treatment noted: oral pan-JAK inhibitor, 5-10 mg twice daily. Sequenced material: CD4+ T cells sorted from blood, taken at roughly week 38, from a patient treated with tofacitinib. The receptor set was obtained from a human donor with alopecia areata.

J is TRBJ2-2 and V is TRBV30, with 10 bases aligning to TRBD2. CDR3 length: 12 residues. Germline V gene sequence: CDR1 GTSNPN, CDR2 SVGIG (reference sequence). Germline trimming cut 7 bases from V and 5 bases from J; bases unmatched to any gene: 1. CDR3 in amino acids: CAFSGRTGELFF. In DNA form, the CDR3 reads TGTGCCTTTAGCGGGAGGACCGGGGAGCTGTTTTTT.

The chain is built from TRBV5-1 and TRBJ2-7; 7 bases line up with TRBD1. The J segment lost 5 bases and the V segment lost 3 bases, leaving 5 bases of the junction unmatched. Germline CDR1 is SGHRS and CDR2 is YFSETQ. The CDR3 sequence is 13 residues long. The CDR3 nucleotides are TGCGCCAGCAGCTCGACAGGGTCCCACGAGCAGTACTTC. As protein: CASSSTGSHEQYF.

The count of this clone is one. The chain recombines TRBV28 with TRBJ1-2, with 9 nucleotides matching TRBD1. Losses at the gene ends were 6 bases for V and 7 bases for J; bases not matched to a gene: 9. The germline gives CDR1 MDHEN, CDR2 SYDVKM. This CDR3 is 14 amino acids long. The CDR3 is CASRSGQGVGGYTF. The CDR3 bases are TGTGCCAGCAGATCGGGACAGGGTGTTGGTGGCTACACCTTC.

The rearrangement links TRBV29-1 to TRBJ2-5; D not resolved. Trimming removed 7 bases at V and 3 bases at J, with 6 bases between. This CDR3 region has 10 residues. CDR1 and CDR2 from the germline V gene are SQVTM and ANQGSEA. The CDR3 here is CSASKETQYF. DNA of the CDR3: TGCAGCGCTTCCAAAGAGACCCAGTACTTC.

This clone was seen only a few times. This chain joins TRBV7-6 and TRBJ2-5, with 9 bases matching TRBD1. The CDR3 consists of 13 residues. V gave up 4 bases and J gave up 5 bases; unmatched junction bases: 2. Germline lookup yields CDR1 SGHVS and CDR2 FNYEAQ. The CDR3 reads CASSSDRGETQYF. CDR3 sequence (DNA): TGTGCCAGCAGCTCCGACAGGGGGGAGACCCAGTACTTC.

This clone is a singleton in its sample. The CDR3: CSVEEARGYTF. The CDR3 DNA is TGCAGCGTTGAGGAGGCGCGGGGCTACACCTTC. The rearrangement joins TRBV29-1 to TRBJ1-2, with D unclear. Germline CDR1 is SQVTM and CDR2 is ANQGSEA. Deletions cut 3 bases from V and 8 bases from J, with 10 bases between. CDR3 size: 11 residues.

This CDR3 reads CAISERVHGYTF. The CDR3 DNA reads as TGTGCCATCAGTGAGCGGGTTCATGGCTACACCTTC. The chain recombines TRBV10-3 with TRBJ1-2, with D unclear. This CDR3 comprises 12 residues. V was shortened by 2 bases and J by 6 bases, with 7 bases between the two germline ends. The V gene's germline CDR1 is ENHRY and CDR2 SYGVKD.

The chain combines TRBV5-1 with TRBJ2-2; D ambiguous. The CDR3 loop spans 16 amino acids. Trimming shortened V by 4 bases and J by 2 bases, and 15 bases separated the two germline ends. Per the germline V gene, CDR1 is SGHRS and CDR2 is YFSETQ. This CDR3 reads CASSPTPTGNTGELFF. For the CDR3, the DNA is TGCGCCAGCAGCCCTACCCCAACTGGAAACACCGGGGAGCTGTTTTTT. The whole variable domain, filled in from reference TRBV5-1 and TRBJ2-2, reads KAGVTQTPRYLIKTRGQQVTLSCSPISGHRSVSWYQQTPGQGLQFLFEYFSETQRNKGNFPGRFSGRQFSNSRSEMNVSTLELGDSALYLCASSPTPTGNTGELFFGEGSRLTVL.

The chain joins TRBV27 to TRBJ2-1, with 9 positions matching TRBD1. The CDR3 has 15 amino acids. The germline gives CDR1 MNHEY, CDR2 SMNVEV (reference sequence). V lost 6 bases, J lost 2 bases, and 5 bases stayed unmatched. The CDR3 protein is CASRKGQGPYNEQFF. The CDR3 DNA sequence: TGTGCCAGCAGAAAGGGACAGGGTCCCTACAATGAGCAGTTCTTC.

In its sample, this clone was seen a few times. CDR3 region: CASSHVPTGGIGYTF. CDR3 bases: TGCGCCAGCAGCCACGTTCCGACAGGGGGTATTGGCTACACCTTC. The chain combines TRBV4-1 with TRBJ1-2; TRBD1 matches 9 bases. The CDR3 is made up of 15 amino acids. Trimming removed 3 bases from V and 7 bases from J; junction bases left unmatched: 9. The germline V gene encodes CDR1 MGHRA and CDR2 YSYEKL.

This clone was seen just once. The CDR3 nucleotides are TGTGCCAGCAGCATCCGCCCGACAGGTCGGTCCACAGATACGCAGTATTTT. This gives the protein CASSIRPTGRSTDTQYF. This sequence joins TRBV9 and TRBJ2-3; tentatively, D is TRBD1 (6 bases). V dropped 4 bases and J dropped 2 bases, with 20 bases sitting between them. Germline V lookup: CDR1 SGDLS, CDR2 YYNGEE. The CDR3 runs 17 residues.

The V gene is TRBV29-1, the J gene TRBJ2-1; 7 bases agree with TRBD2. With V trimmed by 7 bases and J by 3 bases, 3 bases remained unmatched. Per the germline V gene, CDR1 is SQVTM and CDR2 is ANQGSEA. CDR3 length equals 12 residues. Here the CDR3 reads CSAGDYYNEQFF. CDR3 sequence (DNA): TGCAGCGCCGGGGACTACTACAATGAGCAGTTCTTC.

The chain combines TRBV29-1 with TRBJ1-2; no firm D call. V lost 3 bases and J 9 bases, leaving 11 bases between the germline ends. Germline V gives CDR1 SQVTM, CDR2 ANQGSEA. This CDR3 comprises 11 residues. CDR3 sequence (DNA): TGCAGCGTTGAGTACGACGGCCGCTACACCTTC. Encoded protein: CSVEYDGRYTF.

This rearrangement joins TRBV6-1 to TRBJ1-2, with D hard to call. There are 15 residues in the CDR3. V dropped 3 bases and J dropped 0 bases, with 11 bases sitting between them. Germline-derived CDR1 and CDR2 are MNHNS and SASEGT. CDR3 amino acids: CASSDSPRANYGYTF. For the CDR3, the DNA is TGTGCCAGCAGTGATTCTCCACGCGCTAACTATGGCTACACCTTC.

The rearrangement links TRBV2 to TRBJ1-1, with no clear D. The CDR3 consists of 13 residues. Germline V gene lookup returns CDR1 SNHLY and CDR2 FYNNEI. Between the trimmed V and J ends, which lost 7 bases and 1 base, there was a span of 10 bases. In nucleotides, the CDR3 is TGTGCCAGCAATACAGAATCGAACACTGAAGCTTTCTTT. Amino acid sequence: CASNTESNTEAFF.

The chain links TRBV29-1 to TRBJ2-7; maybe TRBD2 (5 bases). The CDR3 spans 16 residues. V gave up 6 bases and J gave up 6 bases, with 27 bases separating them. The germline CDR1 and CDR2 sequences are SQVTM and ANQGSEA. The CDR3 region has the DNA TGCAGCGTACCTGGGTGGACGGCCCTCGGCGGGCCCGAGCAGTACTTC. This sequence encodes CSVPGWTALGGPEQYF.

The rearrangement uses TRBV28 and TRBJ2-7; D might be TRBD2 (5 bases). This CDR3 has 11 residues. V lost 7 bases to trimming and J lost 6 bases, with 10 bases between them. Germline loops: CDR1 MDHEN, CDR2 SYDVKM. The CDR3 here is CASNNEGEQYF. The CDR3 region has the DNA TGTGCCAGCAACAACGAGGGCGAGCAGTACTTC.

The chain recombines TRBV30 with TRBJ2-3; D is unclear. The V gene lost 0 bases and the J gene lost 2 bases, with 9 bases spanning the gap. There are 14 residues in the CDR3. Germline CDR1 reads GTSNPN; CDR2 reads SVGIG (reference sequence). CDR3 DNA sequence: TGTGCCTGGAGTGTAAACGACATCACAGATACGCAGTATTTT. This gives the protein CAWSVNDITDTQYF.

Only a few counts were recorded for this clone. The chain recombines TRBV5-1 with TRBJ2-5; D ambiguous. CDR3 length equals 14 residues. Trimming left V 4 bases short and J 2 bases short, with 12 bases between. The germline V gene has CDR1 SGHRS and CDR2 YFSETQ. CDR3 DNA: TGCGCCAGCAGCCGAAAGGACGGGCAAGAGACCCAGTACTTC. Translated, it gives CASSRKDGQETQYF.